This entry is about one T cell receptor (beta chain). The germline V gene has CDR1 SNHLY and CDR2 FYNNEI. CDR3 length equals 15 residues. Unmatched junction bases numbered 6, after V lost 5 bases and J lost 4 bases. These data belong to a study of blood T cell repertoires in COVID-19. Turning to the study itself: Spain, Italy and the United States supplied samples that represented acute and convalescent COVID-19. T cells, B-cell-depleted T cells, or PBMCs supplied cDNA or gDNA.

Those enrolled in Seattle joined during active infection and were followed longitudinally afterward. This table comes from immunoSEQ multiplex PCR, and its TCRdb copy is limited to in-frame clones, with some not included. The table has a few hundred thousand clones, approximately 88% seen once; the top ten hold approximately 12%. The TCR comes from a woman in her fifties or sixties with COVID-19, enrolled during active disease. V usage is TRBV2 and J usage is TRBJ1-5; 9 bases agree with TRBD1. The specimen was peripheral blood. The CDR3 loop reads CASSTGQGGNQPQHF. CDR3 coding DNA: TGTGCCAGCAGTACGGGACAGGGCGGGAATCAGCCCCAGCATTTT.